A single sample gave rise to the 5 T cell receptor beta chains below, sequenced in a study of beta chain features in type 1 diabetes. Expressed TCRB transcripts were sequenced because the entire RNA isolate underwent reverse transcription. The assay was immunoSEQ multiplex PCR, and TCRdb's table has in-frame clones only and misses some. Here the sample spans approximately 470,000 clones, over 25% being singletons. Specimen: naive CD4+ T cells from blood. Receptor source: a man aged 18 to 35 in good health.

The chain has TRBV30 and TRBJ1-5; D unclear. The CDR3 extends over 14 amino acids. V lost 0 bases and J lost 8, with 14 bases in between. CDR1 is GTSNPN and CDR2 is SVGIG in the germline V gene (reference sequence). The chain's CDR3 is CAWSVEGGPKPQHF. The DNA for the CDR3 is TGTGCCTGGAGTGTTGAGGGAGGGCCCAAGCCCCAGCATTTT.

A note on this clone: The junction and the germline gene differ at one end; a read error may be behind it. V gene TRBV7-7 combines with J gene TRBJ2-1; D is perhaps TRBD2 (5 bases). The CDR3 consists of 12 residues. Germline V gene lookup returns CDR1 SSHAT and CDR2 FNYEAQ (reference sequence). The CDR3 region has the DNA TGTGCTAGCAGTCCTGGAGAGGGAGAGCAGTTCTTC. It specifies CASSPGEGEQFF.

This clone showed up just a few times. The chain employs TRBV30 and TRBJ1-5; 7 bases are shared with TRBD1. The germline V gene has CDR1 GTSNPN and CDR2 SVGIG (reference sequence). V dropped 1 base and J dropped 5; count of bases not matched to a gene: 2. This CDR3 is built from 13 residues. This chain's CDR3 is CAWSGQGDQPQHF. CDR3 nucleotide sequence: TGTGCCTGGAGTGGACAGGGAGATCAGCCCCAGCATTTT.

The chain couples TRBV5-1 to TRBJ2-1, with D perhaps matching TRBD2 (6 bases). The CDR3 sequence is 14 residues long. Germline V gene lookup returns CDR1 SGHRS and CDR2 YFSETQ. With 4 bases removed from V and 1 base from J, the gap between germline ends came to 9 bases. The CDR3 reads CASSKSGSYNEQFF. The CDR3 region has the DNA TGCGCCAGCAGCAAAAGCGGGTCCTACAATGAGCAGTTCTTC.

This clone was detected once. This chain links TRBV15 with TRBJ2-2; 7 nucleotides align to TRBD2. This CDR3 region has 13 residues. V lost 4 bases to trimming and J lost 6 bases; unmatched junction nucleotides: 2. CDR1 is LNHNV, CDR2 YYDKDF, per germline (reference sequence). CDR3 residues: CATSKREAGELFF. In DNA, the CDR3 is TGTGCCACCAGCAAACGGGAGGCCGGGGAGCTGTTTTTT.